Shown below are 20 T cell receptor beta chains from a single sample sequenced in a study of immune evolution from preneoplasia to lung adenocarcinoma. The method was immunoSEQ multiplex PCR; TCRdb's version includes in-frame clones alone and lacks a portion of them. Of tens of thousands of clones listed, less than 80% were seen once; the top ten hold 5.7%. Input material: FFPE invasive lung adenocarcinoma tissue. Receptors were obtained from a person aged 55 to 75 with invasive lung adenocarcinoma. Some clones in this sample may be carry-over from other donors' samples.

This clone was detected a few times. The V gene is TRBV9, the J gene TRBJ1-1; no reliable D call. The CDR3 loop spans 15 amino acids. V was clipped by 1 base and J by 2 bases, with 12 bases between them. Per germline, CDR1 SGDLS and CDR2 YYNGEE. The CDR3 coding sequence is TGTGCCAGCAGCGTATTCTCGGAGTCCAACACTGAAGCTTTCTTT. Protein sequence: CASSVFSESNTEAFF.

In this sample, this clone turned up a few times. V is TRBV18 and J is TRBJ2-1; D is perhaps TRBD1 (6 bases). The CDR3 is 11 amino acids. Germline V lookup: CDR1 KGHSH, CDR2 LQKENI. The CDR3 here is CAGRAGDEQFF. CDR3 DNA: TGTGCGGGAAGGGCAGGGGATGAGCAGTTCTTC. The full variable domain, rest sourced from reference TRBV18 and TRBJ2-1, is NAGVMQNPRHLVRRRGQEARLRCSPMKGHSHVYWYRQLPEEGLKFMVYLQKENIIDESGMPKERFSAEFPKEGPSILRIQQVVRGDSAAYFCAGRAGDEQFFGPGTRLTVL.

The chain employs TRBV7-6 and TRBJ1-1, with a tentative D call TRBD1 (6 bases). V lost 5 bases, J lost 5 bases, and 12 bases lay in between. Per germline, CDR1 SGHVS and CDR2 FNYEAQ. CDR3 length: 13 residues. The CDR3 reads CASSKRTATEAFF. The CDR3 bases are TGTGCCAGCAGCAAACGGACAGCGACTGAAGCTTTCTTT.

This chain uses TRBV20-1 with TRBJ1-4; D gene uncertain. The CDR3 has 11 residues. Germline CDR1 and CDR2: DFQATT and SNEGSKA (reference sequence). Between the trimmed V and J ends, which lost 6 bases and 5 bases, there was a span of 7 bases. The CDR3 protein is CSASRNEKLFF. The DNA of the CDR3 is TGCAGTGCGTCGAGGAATGAAAAACTGTTTTTT.

The gene calls are TRBV10-3 and TRBJ1-1; D may be TRBD1 (6 bases). Germline-derived CDR1 and CDR2 are ENHRY and SYGVKD. The CDR3 is made up of 12 amino acids. V was cut by 5 bases and J by 4 bases, with 8 bases left in between. CDR3 DNA sequence: TGTGCCATCAGTAAAGGGGGCACTGAAGCTTTCTTT. Protein sequence: CAISKGGTEAFF.

This clone has only a few counts. The V call is TRBV6-1, the J call TRBJ2-3; 13 bases agree with TRBD2. The germline V gene encodes CDR1 MNHNS and CDR2 SASEGT. The CDR3 is made up of 12 amino acids. For the CDR3, the DNA is TGTGCTAGGACTAGCGGGAGTTCTGCGCAGTATTTT. Translating gives CARTSGSSAQYF.

The chain carries TRBV6-4 and TRBJ1-2, with a tentative D call TRBD1 (5 bases). Per the germline V gene, CDR1 is MRHNA and CDR2 is SNTAGT. This CDR3 region has 14 residues. Trimming removed 4 bases from V and 8 bases from J, with 17 bases in between. CDR3 sequence: CASSGDGRSGGYTF. DNA for the CDR3: TGTGCCAGCAGTGGGGACGGGAGATCAGGAGGCTACACCTTC.

The chain employs TRBV18 and TRBJ2-7; the D is unclear. The CDR3 sequence is 11 residues long. The V and J ends lost 3 bases and 3 bases respectively, with 3 bases between them. Per the germline V gene, CDR1 is KGHSH and CDR2 is LQKENI. As DNA, the CDR3 is TGTGCCAGCTCACCCCACTACGAGCAGTACTTC. Translation gives CASSPHYEQYF.

The chain is built from TRBV4-2 and TRBJ2-1; 9 bases fit TRBD2. Germline CDR1 is LGHNA and CDR2 is YNFKEQ. The CDR3 loop spans 15 amino acids. V was clipped by 4 bases and J by 5 bases; unmatched bases: 6. CDR3 nucleotides: TGTGCCAGCAGCCGACCTAGCGGGGCAGACAATGAGCAGTTCTTC. Its translation: CASSRPSGADNEQFF.

The chain links TRBV30 to TRBJ1-5; D not certain. The CDR3 runs to 19 residues. CDR1 GTSNPN and CDR2 SVGIG come from the germline V gene (reference sequence). V lost 3 bases, J lost 2 bases, and 26 bases lay in between. CDR3 amino acids: CAWSSQWPSRISGNQPQHF. CDR3 bases: TGTGCCTGGAGCTCCCAGTGGCCATCCCGCATCTCTGGCAATCAGCCCCAGCATTTT.

The chain links TRBV18 to TRBJ2-1; D unresolved. The CDR3 has 15 amino acids. V dropped 0 bases and J dropped 7 bases, with 13 bases sitting between them. Germline V gene data show CDR1 as KGHSH and CDR2 as LQKENI. The CDR3 coding sequence is TGTGCCAGCTCACCACCGAGACGGGCCGTTAATGAGCAGTTCTTC. Its protein is CASSPPRRAVNEQFF.

This clone is deemed medium-sized (0.01 to 0.1%). This chain joins TRBV7-3 and TRBJ2-2; D remains ambiguous. The ends were cut back, 6 bases at V and 3 bases at J, with 11 bases in the middle. Germline assignment: CDR1 SGHTA and CDR2 FQGTGA. The CDR3 loop spans 14 amino acids. CDR3 coding DNA: TGTGCCAGCAGGATCCGCCGGGACACCGGGGAGCTGTTTTTT. Translated, it gives CASRIRRDTGELFF.

This clone was seen a few times. The chain couples TRBV19 to TRBJ1-5; D uncertain. Between the trimmed V and J ends, which lost 8 bases and 1 base, there was a span of 9 bases. In germline, CDR1 is LNHDA, CDR2 SQIVND (reference sequence). The CDR3 length is 13 residues. CDR3 bases: TGTGCCAGTTCCCGGGCCAGCAATCAGCCCCAGCATTTT. It encodes CASSRASNQPQHF.

The chain is built from TRBV19 and TRBJ1-5; D ambiguous. Germline assignment: CDR1 LNHDA and CDR2 SQIVND (reference sequence). This CDR3 comprises 12 residues. Trimming cost V 6 bases and J 6 bases, with 9 bases left between them. CDR3 protein: CASSIGAQPQHF. The CDR3 coding sequence is TGTGCCAGTAGCATTGGCGCTCAGCCCCAGCATTTT.

The chain employs TRBV7-2 and TRBJ2-3, with D tentatively TRBD1 (5 bases). V was trimmed by 3 bases and J by 14 bases, leaving 21 bases between them. CDR3 length equals 14 residues. CDR1 and CDR2 from the germline V gene are SGHTA and FQGNSA. The CDR3 coding sequence is TGTGCCAGCAGCTTCCTACCACAGGAAGCTCCGGGGTATTTT. Its protein is CASSFLPQEAPGYF.

The rearrangement links TRBV15 to TRBJ2-7; TRBD1 matches at 10 bases. CDR1 and CDR2 from the germline V gene are LNHNV and YYDKDF (reference sequence). J was trimmed by 3 bases and V by 1 base; bases with no gene match: 9. CDR3 size: 17 residues. The CDR3 bases are TGTGCCACCAGCAGAGTTGTGGACAGGGGGGCCCTCTACGAGCAGTACTTC. It encodes CATSRVVDRGALYEQYF.

The V call is TRBV12-5, the J call TRBJ2-3, with TRBD1 matching over 9 bases. The V and J ends lost 4 bases and 3 bases, in that order; junction bases with no gene match: 8. This CDR3 region has 16 residues. Per the germline V gene, CDR1 is LGHNT and CDR2 is FRNRAP. For the CDR3, the DNA is TGTGCTAGTGGTTCACAGGGGGCGCTGGGGACAGATACGCAGTATTTT. This gives the protein CASGSQGALGTDTQYF.

The chain employs TRBV27 and TRBJ1-1; weak D call: TRBD1 (5 bases). Trimming pared 8 bases from V and 1 base from J, leaving 8 bases between. The germline V gene has CDR1 MNHEY and CDR2 SMNVEV (reference sequence). The CDR3 runs to 12 residues. In nucleotides, the CDR3 is TGTGCCAGCTGGGACGGGAACACTGAAGCTTTCTTT. It yields the protein CASWDGNTEAFF.

This rearrangement joins TRBV30 to TRBJ2-5; 7 bases fit TRBD2. The V and J ends lost 5 bases and 1 base, in that order; junction bases with no gene match: 10. This CDR3 comprises 15 residues. CDR1 is GTSNPN and CDR2 is SVGIG in the germline V gene (reference sequence). The CDR3 sequence: CAWAPLGGTQETQYF. The CDR3 coding sequence is TGTGCCTGGGCTCCCCTGGGAGGGACCCAAGAGACCCAGTACTTC.

Regarding this clone: A junction end diverges from the germline sequence, so it may reflect a read error. The chain couples TRBV7-2 to TRBJ2-7; D gene unclear. CDR1 SGHTA and CDR2 FQGNSA come from the germline V gene. This CDR3 is 13 amino acids long. The CDR3 DNA is TGTGCCGGCAGCTCCTACCGTGGGTTAGAGCAGTACTTC. Its protein is CAGSSYRGLEQYF.